The 13 T cell receptor beta chains below were found in one sample sequenced in a study of CD8 T cells in Susac syndrome (dated by TCRdb to between 2018 and 2020). Library preparation employed the immunoSEQ multiplex PCR assay. RNA was extracted using the RNeasy kit, and about 0.5 to 1 ug of the RNA was reverse transcribed with random hexamers. TCRdb itself trimmed the public reads at Q25 with fastp, ran MiXCR and retained productive beta chains. CDR3 protein sequences are deduplicated, and each keeps its most common genes and DNA. The sample table contains 55,000 to 75,000 distinct CDR3 sequences; only one count was recorded for roughly 93% of them. Of the sample, more than 0.13% falls within the top ten clones. Sequencing was performed on CD4+ T cells from PBMCs. The receptor source for this set is a human donor with Susac syndrome.

V gene TRBV7-2 combines with J gene TRBJ2-7; maybe TRBD1 (6 bases). Trimming took off 5 bases at V and 1 base at J, with 9 bases between the two ends. Germline V gives CDR1 SGHTA, CDR2 FQGNSA. The CDR3 length is 13 residues. This chain's CDR3 is CASSRTGSYEQYF. CDR3 nucleotide sequence: TGTGCCAGCAGCCGAACAGGGTCCTACGAGCAGTACTTC.

The V and J genes are TRBV7-3 and TRBJ1-2; D may be TRBD1 (6 bases). Germline V lookup: CDR1 SGHTA, CDR2 FQGTGA. This CDR3 region has 13 residues. Trimming cost V 0 bases and J 6 bases, with 8 bases left between them. This CDR3 reads CASSLTQGNGYTF. The DNA of the CDR3 is TGTGCCAGCAGCTTAACACAGGGAAATGGCTACACCTTC.

The rearrangement joins TRBV28 to TRBJ1-4, with 7 bases matching TRBD1. The CDR3 consists of 15 residues. J gave up 5 bases and V 5 bases, and 8 bases lay outside the gene matches. CDR1 and CDR2 from the germline V gene are MDHEN and SYDVKM. CDR3 region: CASSKTGALNEKLFF. The CDR3 bases are TGTGCCAGCAGTAAAACAGGGGCCCTGAATGAAAAACTGTTTTTT.

The chain joins TRBV7-2 to TRBJ2-5; D gene uncertain. CDR1 and CDR2 (germline): SGHTA, FQGNSA. The ends were cut back, 5 bases at V and 4 bases at J, with 17 bases in the middle. The CDR3 length is 15 residues. Here the CDR3 DNA reads TGTGCCAGCAGCCCGCGACAAGTGGGTGCAGAGACCCAGTACTTC. Translation: CASSPRQVGAETQYF.

The chain employs TRBV5-4 and TRBJ1-3; no definite D call. CDR3 length: 16 amino acids. The germline CDR1 and CDR2 sequences are SGHNT and YYREEE (reference sequence). The V gene lost 3 bases and the J gene lost 0 bases, with 13 bases spanning the gap. The CDR3 is CASSSQWGSSGNTIYF. Here the CDR3 DNA reads TGTGCCAGCAGCTCTCAGTGGGGATCCTCTGGAAACACCATATATTTT.

The chain is built from TRBV7-2 and TRBJ2-4; D is perhaps TRBD1 (6 bases). The CDR3 has 13 residues. V shed 4 bases and J shed 7 bases, with 11 bases lying between them. CDR1 SGHTA and CDR2 FQGNSA come from the germline V gene. The CDR3 DNA sequence: TGTGCCAGCAGCTCGGACCAGGGGAACATTCAGTACTTC. Protein product: CASSSDQGNIQYF.

This rearrangement joins TRBV11-3 to TRBJ1-6; 7 bases are a match to TRBD1. Trimming at V came to 5 bases and at J to 7 bases, leaving 5 bases not matched to a gene. Germline V gene lookup returns CDR1 SGHNT and CDR2 YENEEA. The CDR3 has 14 residues. In DNA, the CDR3 is TGTGCCAGCAGCCAAGGGACAGTGAATTCACCCCTCCACTTT. This gives the protein CASSQGTVNSPLHF.

The chain carries TRBV20-1 and TRBJ1-2, with D uncertain. CDR1 is DFQATT and CDR2 is SNEGSKA in the germline V gene (reference sequence). The CDR3 has 11 amino acids. V lost 5 bases, J lost 6 bases, and 10 bases lay in between. CDR3 residues: CSARTRHGYTF. CDR3 nucleotides: TGCAGTGCTCGGACCCGGCATGGCTACACCTTC.

The J gene is TRBJ2-7, the V gene TRBV20-1; 8 positions match TRBD1. Per the germline V gene, CDR1 is DFQATT and CDR2 is SNEGSKA (reference sequence). The CDR3 has 17 residues. Trimming took 4 bases from V and 2 from J; bases not matched to a gene: 16. The CDR3 loop is CSANPVSGQGSTYEQYF. As DNA, the CDR3 is TGCAGTGCTAATCCCGTATCAGGACAGGGCTCGACCTACGAGCAGTACTTC.

This chain joins TRBV29-1 and TRBJ1-1; 7 bases agree with TRBD1. V dropped 5 bases and J dropped 13; count of bases not matched to a gene: 16. The CDR3 runs to 13 residues. Germline V gives CDR1 SQVTM, CDR2 ANQGSEA. In DNA, the CDR3 is TGCAGCGTTCCTGGGACAGAGGGGGTGAGGGTTTTCTTT. Translated: CSVPGTEGVRVFF.

The rearrangement uses TRBV28 and TRBJ1-5; D might be TRBD1 (6 bases). Germline lookup yields CDR1 MDHEN and CDR2 SYDVKM. This CDR3 is built from 15 residues. Trimming pared 3 bases from V and 6 bases from J, leaving 15 bases between. CDR3 residues: CASSFRQDLAQPQHF. CDR3 bases: TGTGCCAGCAGTTTCCGACAGGATCTAGCTCAGCCCCAGCATTTT.

The chain has TRBV29-1 and TRBJ1-2; 8 positions agree with TRBD1. Losses at the gene ends were 3 bases for V and 7 bases for J; bases not matched to a gene: 10. Germline loops: CDR1 SQVTM, CDR2 ANQGSEA. The CDR3 extends over 14 amino acids. CDR3 amino acids: CSVDADREGFGYTF. CDR3 DNA sequence: TGCAGCGTTGATGCGGACAGGGAAGGCTTTGGCTACACCTTC. The full variable domain, completed using reference TRBV29-1 and TRBJ1-2, is SAVISQKPSRDICQRGTSLTIQCQVDSQVTMMFWYRQQPGQSLTLIATANQGSEATYESGFVIDKFPISRPNLTFSTLTVSNMSPEDSSIYLCSVDADREGFGYTFGSGTRLTVV.

This chain uses TRBV3-1 with TRBJ1-2, with D perhaps TRBD1 (6 bases). Germline V gene sequence: CDR1 LGHDT, CDR2 YNNKEL (reference sequence). The CDR3 runs to 16 residues. V was shortened by 1 base and J by 7 bases, with 19 bases between the two germline ends. The CDR3, as DNA: TGTGCCAGCAGCCAAGGAGCGGGGGGCGGCGTTGGTGGCTACACCTTC. This gives the protein CASSQGAGGGVGGYTF.